Here is one TCR beta chain with its context. The record originates from a study of blood T cell repertoires in COVID-19. Across the study: COVID-19 samples, acute and convalescent, were from the United States, Italy and Spain.

Germline CDR1 reads KGHSH; CDR2 reads LQKENI. The CDR3 is 14 amino acids. The junction had 3 bases not matched to a gene; V was cut back by 0 bases and J by 4 bases. Methods used by the authors: Nucleated cell counts were estimated from reference gene primer amplification. Assay: immunoSEQ multiplex PCR; the TCRdb copy retains only in-frame clones and omits some. From that table come the V and J calls and clone size; the DNA was used to work out D and trimming. The sample consists of 150,000 to 190,000 clones, about four fifths of them appearing once. The clonotype originates from a woman over 75 with acute or convalescent COVID-19. The chain joins TRBV18 to TRBJ2-7; 7 bases align to TRBD1. The sequenced material came from peripheral blood. The CDR3 loop reads CASSPPGQIYEQYF. CDR3 in DNA: TGTGCCAGCTCACCACCGGGACAGATTTACGAGCAGTACTTC.